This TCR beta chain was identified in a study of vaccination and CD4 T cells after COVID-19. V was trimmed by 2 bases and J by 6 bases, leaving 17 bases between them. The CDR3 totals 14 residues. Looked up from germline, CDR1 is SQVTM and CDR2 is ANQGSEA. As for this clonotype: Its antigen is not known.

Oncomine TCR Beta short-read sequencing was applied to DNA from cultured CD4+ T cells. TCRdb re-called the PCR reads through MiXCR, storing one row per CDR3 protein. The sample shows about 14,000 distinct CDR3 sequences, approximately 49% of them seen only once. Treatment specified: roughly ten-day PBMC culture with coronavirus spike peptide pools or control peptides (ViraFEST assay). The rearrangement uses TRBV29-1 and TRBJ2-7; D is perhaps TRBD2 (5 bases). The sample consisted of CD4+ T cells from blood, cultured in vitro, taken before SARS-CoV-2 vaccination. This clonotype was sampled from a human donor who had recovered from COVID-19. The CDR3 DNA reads TGCAGCGTTGAATCTGGTCGGGATTCTCGCGAGCAGTACTTC. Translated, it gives CSVESGRDSREQYF.